This entry lists 14 T cell receptor beta chains sequenced from one sample in a study of blood T cell repertoires in COVID-19. Sequencing used immunoSEQ multiplex PCR; TCRdb keeps in-frame clones, though not all of them. The data contain about 83,000 clones, about 76% of them singletons. The sequencing input was peripheral blood. The receptors originated from a woman over 75 with active or convalescent COVID-19.

This clone is medium-sized (0.01 to 0.1%) within its sample. The chain carries TRBV6-2 or TRBV6-3 and TRBJ2-7, with 7 bases identical to TRBD2. V lost 3 bases and J lost 2; bases outside the gene matches: 19. The germline V gene encodes CDR1 MNHEY and CDR2 SVGEGT. This CDR3 contains 19 residues. Written as DNA, the CDR3 is TGTGCCAGCAGTTATGTCGGGACTGGGACTATTAAGATACCCTACGAGCAGTACTTC. Protein: CASSYVGTGTIKIPYEQYF.

The genes are TRBV6-1 and TRBJ2-2; D may be TRBD2 (5 bases). The CDR3 extends over 12 amino acids. V was clipped by 2 bases and J by 8 bases, with 6 bases between them. Germline CDR1 MNHNS, CDR2 SASEGT. The CDR3 loop reads CASSESGGELFF. The CDR3 bases are TGTGCCAGCAGTGAATCGGGGGGGGAGCTGTTTTTT.

The rearrangement uses TRBV6-5 and TRBJ1-2, with a tentative D call TRBD1 (5 bases). Germline CDR1 reads MNHEY; CDR2 reads SVGAGI. The CDR3 length is 15 residues. The V gene lost 7 bases and the J gene lost 8 bases, with 23 bases spanning the gap. In DNA form, the CDR3 reads TGTGCCAGCACCTCACTGGGACTTCTTCGTAAGGGCTACACCTTC. It codes for CASTSLGLLRKGYTF.

The chain couples TRBV6-2 or TRBV6-3 to TRBJ1-1; D might be TRBD1 (6 bases). V lost 4 bases to trimming and J lost 2 bases, with 8 bases between them. This CDR3 is 13 amino acids long. Germline CDR1 and CDR2: MNHEY and SVGEGT. The CDR3 DNA reads TGTGCCAGCAGTTTGGACAGAAACACTGAAGCTTTCTTT. Its translation: CASSLDRNTEAFF.

This clone was seen only once. The chain couples TRBV28 to TRBJ2-3; 11 nucleotides align to TRBD2. CDR3 length equals 16 residues. Per the germline V gene, CDR1 is MDHEN and CDR2 is SYDVKM. J gave up 5 bases and V 8 bases, and 12 bases lay outside the gene matches. The CDR3 spells CASAALAGGPGDTQYF. The DNA for the CDR3 is TGTGCCAGCGCCGCCTTAGCGGGGGGGCCCGGAGATACGCAGTATTTT.

The V gene is TRBV28, the J gene TRBJ2-3; 7 bases line up with TRBD1. The germline CDR1 and CDR2 sequences are MDHEN and SYDVKM. The CDR3 is 14 residues long. The V gene end was trimmed by 5 bases and the J gene end by 2 bases; junction bases not matched to a gene: 4. The CDR3 DNA sequence: TGTGCCAGCAGTATACAGGGGCCCACAGATACGCAGTATTTT. Translating it yields CASSIQGPTDTQYF.

The V gene is TRBV6-6, the J gene TRBJ2-7, with 8 bases that match TRBD1. V shed 7 bases and J 2 bases; nucleotides not matched to a gene: 10. Germline loops: CDR1 MNHNY, CDR2 SVGAGI (reference sequence). This CDR3 has 15 residues. The CDR3 spells CASTPGGSLPYEQYF. In nucleotides, the CDR3 is TGTGCCAGCACCCCAGGGGGCTCTCTCCCCTACGAGCAGTACTTC.

The rearrangement uses TRBV5-1 and TRBJ1-2; D gene uncertain. The CDR3 has 15 amino acids. Germline values: CDR1 SGHRS, CDR2 YFSETQ. The germline V and J ends were trimmed by 2 bases and 1 base, with 12 bases remaining between them. CDR3 coding DNA: TGCGCCAGCAGCTTTGGCACACCAATTAACTATGGCTACACCTTC. Protein product: CASSFGTPINYGYTF.

The V call is TRBV12-3 or TRBV12-4, the J call TRBJ2-1, with 8 bases aligning to TRBD1. The J segment lost 1 base and the V segment lost 7 bases, leaving 0 bases of the junction unmatched. CDR3 length: 13 amino acids. CDR3 in DNA: TGTGCCAGCAACAGGGGGTCCTACAATGAGCAGTTCTTC. It yields the protein CASNRGSYNEQFF.

The J gene is TRBJ1-4, the V gene TRBV5-1; possibly TRBD1 for D (5 bases). The germline V and J ends were trimmed by 1 base and 4 bases, with 11 bases remaining between them. Germline V gene sequence: CDR1 SGHRS, CDR2 YFSETQ. The CDR3 is 15 amino acids. The CDR3 coding sequence is TGCGCCAGCAGCTTGTCAGGGAAGAATAATGAAAAACTGTTTTTT. Its translation is CASSLSGKNNEKLFF.

The chain links TRBV5-1 to TRBJ2-5; TRBD2 aligns across 10 bases. The CDR3 spans 16 residues. Trimming cost V 0 bases and J 5 bases; bases outside gene matches: 7. CDR1 and CDR2 from the germline V gene are SGHRS and YFSETQ. The CDR3 reads CASSLGSGGSVETQYF. DNA for the CDR3: TGCGCCAGCAGCTTGGGTAGCGGGGGGTCCGTGGAGACCCAGTACTTC.

This chain joins TRBV6-5 and TRBJ1-5, with D possibly matching TRBD1 (5 bases). The CDR3 is 12 residues long. The germline V gene encodes CDR1 MNHEY and CDR2 SVGAGI. Trimming removed 10 bases from V and 4 bases from J, with 11 bases in between. This chain's CDR3 is CAIGGGNQPQHF. The DNA for the CDR3 is TGTGCCATAGGCGGGGGGAATCAGCCCCAGCATTTT.

This clone was recorded once. The J gene is TRBJ2-6, the V gene TRBV4-3, with no clear D. Germline CDR1 and CDR2: LGHNA and YSLEER. The CDR3 is made up of 18 amino acids. Trimming took off 0 bases at V and 0 bases at J, with 12 bases between the two ends. Here the CDR3 reads CASSQDPGFSSGANVLTF. CDR3 nucleotides: TGCGCCAGCAGCCAAGATCCGGGTTTTAGCTCTGGGGCCAACGTCCTGACTTTC.

V is TRBV4-3 and J is TRBJ1-4; TRBD1 might be the D (6 bases). Germline V CDR1 and CDR2: LGHNA, YSLEER. This CDR3 region has 15 residues. Trimming took 0 bases from V and 7 from J, leaving 12 bases between them. CDR3 sequence: CASSQDGGGGEKLFF. For the CDR3, the DNA is TGCGCCAGCAGCCAAGATGGCGGGGGCGGTGAAAAACTGTTTTTT.